The following is a TCR beta chain sequence with its context. These data come from a study of PD-1 blockade in classical Hodgkin lymphoma. Germline CDR1 SGHTS, CDR2 YDEGEE. The CDR3 is made up of 12 amino acids. Losses at the gene ends were 6 bases for V and 3 bases for J; bases not matched to a gene: 1. As to time point: newly diagnosed, previously untreated cHL patient sample. Sequencing used immunoSEQ multiplex PCR; TCRdb keeps in-frame clones, though not all of them. This sample has over 15,000 clones; around 87% occur once, and the top ten carry about 4.2%. The origin of this receptor is a human donor with classical Hodgkin lymphoma. Input material: peripheral blood mononuclear cells (PBMCs). The genes are TRBV5-8 and TRBJ2-3, with TRBD2 matching 7 bases. CDR3 nucleotides: TGTGCCAGCATGCGGGGGACAGATACGCAGTATTTT. Residues: CASMRGTDTQYF.